This T cell receptor (beta chain) was found in a study of glioma-infiltrating T cells. Broader study findings: Gliomas, especially low-grade, showed above-expected tissue-blood divergence; non-neoplastic patients showed below. Tissue and blood shared very few CDR3 sequences.

Amplification of TCR alpha and beta CDR3 regions from RNA used iRepertoire nested multiplex PCR. One-step reverse transcription and amplification started from about 100-400 ng of tissue mRNA or PBMC total RNA. TCRdb re-called the multiplex PCR reads with MiXCR, one entry per CDR3 protein. The sample shows around 130,000 distinct CDR3 sequences, 20% to 25% of them seen only once. As regards this clonotype: Its cognate antigen is unknown. A junction end diverges from the germline sequence, so it may reflect a read error.

The specimen was glioma tissue, nonneoplastic brain tissue, or PBMCs (not recorded which). The sequence derives from a human donor with low-grade glioma or glioblastoma, undergoing nonglioma brain surgery, or in good health (not recorded which).

CDR3 sequence (DNA): TGTGTCAGCAGCCCCGGGGGGCGGGGCTGGGAGACCCAGTACTTC. Protein sequence: CVSSPGGRGWETQYF. V is TRBV5-4 and J is TRBJ2-5; D possibly corresponds to TRBD2 (7 bases). The CDR3 sequence is 15 residues long. Germline V CDR1 and CDR2: SGHNT, YYREEE (reference sequence).